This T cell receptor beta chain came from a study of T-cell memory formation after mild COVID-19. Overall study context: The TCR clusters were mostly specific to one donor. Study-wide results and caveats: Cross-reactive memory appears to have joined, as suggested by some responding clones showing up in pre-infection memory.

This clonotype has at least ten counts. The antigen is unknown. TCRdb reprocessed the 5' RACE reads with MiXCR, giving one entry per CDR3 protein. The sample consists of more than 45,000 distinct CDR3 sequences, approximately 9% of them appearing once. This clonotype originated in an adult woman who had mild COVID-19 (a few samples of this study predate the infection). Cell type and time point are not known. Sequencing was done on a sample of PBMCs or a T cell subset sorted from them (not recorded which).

Here the CDR3 DNA reads TGCGCCAGCAGCTTGCAAGGGTCCTACGAGCAGTACTTC. It codes for CASSLQGSYEQYF. The chain carries TRBV5-1 and TRBJ2-7; D is ambiguous. The CDR3 is made up of 13 amino acids. Trimming pared 1 base from V and 1 base from J, leaving 6 bases between. In germline, CDR1 is SGHRS, CDR2 YFSETQ.